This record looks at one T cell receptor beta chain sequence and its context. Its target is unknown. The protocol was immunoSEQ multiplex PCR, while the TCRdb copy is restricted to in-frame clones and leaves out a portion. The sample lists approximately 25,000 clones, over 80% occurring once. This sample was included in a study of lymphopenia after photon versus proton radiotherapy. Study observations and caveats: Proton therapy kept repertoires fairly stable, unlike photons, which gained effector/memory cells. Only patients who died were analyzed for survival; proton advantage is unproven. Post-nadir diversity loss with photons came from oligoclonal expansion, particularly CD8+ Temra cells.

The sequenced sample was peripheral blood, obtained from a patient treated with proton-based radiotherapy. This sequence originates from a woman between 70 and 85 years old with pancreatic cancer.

The CDR3 here is CASSLEQAYGYTF. The CDR3 region has the DNA TGTGCCAGCAGCTTAGAGCAGGCCTATGGCTACACCTTC. This chain uses TRBV7-9 with TRBJ1-2; the D is unclear. Per germline, CDR1 SEHNR and CDR2 FQNEAQ (reference sequence). The CDR3 consists of 13 residues. Trimming took 1 base from V and 4 from J, leaving 7 bases between them.